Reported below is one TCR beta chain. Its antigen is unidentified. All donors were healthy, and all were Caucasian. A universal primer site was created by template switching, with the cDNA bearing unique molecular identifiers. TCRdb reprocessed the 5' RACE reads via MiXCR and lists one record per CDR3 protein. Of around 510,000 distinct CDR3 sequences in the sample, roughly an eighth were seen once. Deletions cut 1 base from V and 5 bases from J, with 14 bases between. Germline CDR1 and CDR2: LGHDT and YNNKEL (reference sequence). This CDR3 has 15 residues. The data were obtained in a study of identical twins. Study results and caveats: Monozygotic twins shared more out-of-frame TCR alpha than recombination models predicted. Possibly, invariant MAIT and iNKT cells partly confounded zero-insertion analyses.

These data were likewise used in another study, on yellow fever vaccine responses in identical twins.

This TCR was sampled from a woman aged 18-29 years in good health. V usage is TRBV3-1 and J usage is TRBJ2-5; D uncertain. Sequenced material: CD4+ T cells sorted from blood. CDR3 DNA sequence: TGTGCCAGCAGCCAAGGGTCGGCGCCCCGGGAGACCCAGTACTTC. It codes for CASSQGSAPRETQYF.